These 19 T cell receptor beta chains originate from one sample sequenced in a study of T cell responses to AZD1222 COVID-19 vaccine. Sequenced by immunoSEQ multiplex PCR; TCRdb stores in-frame clones only, minus some. Of some 180,000 clones in the sample, about nine tenths were seen once. The input for sequencing was peripheral blood, taken on day 0 of AZD1222 vaccination. The receptors stem from an adult in good health.

The gene calls are TRBV3-1 (or the pseudogene TRBV3-2) and TRBJ2-7; D remains ambiguous. The CDR3 extends over 12 amino acids. Per the germline V gene, CDR1 is LGHDT and CDR2 is YNNKEL (reference sequence). V shed 2 bases and J shed 6 bases, with 8 bases lying between them. CDR3 nucleotide sequence: TGTGCCAGCAGCCAACGGGCCACCGAGCAGTACTTC. Encoded protein: CASSQRATEQYF.

V and J are TRBV25-1 and TRBJ2-3, with 9 bases lining up with TRBD1. The CDR3 spans 14 residues. In germline, CDR1 is MGHDK, CDR2 SYGVNS. Unmatched junction bases numbered 3, after V lost 3 bases and J lost 5 bases. This CDR3 is CASSEWTGEDTQYF. CDR3 bases: TGTGCCAGCAGTGAGTGGACAGGGGAAGATACGCAGTATTTT.

The chain carries TRBV19 and TRBJ1-3; D remains ambiguous. CDR1 and CDR2 (germline): LNHDA, SQIVND (reference sequence). The CDR3 is 15 residues long. Trimming cost V 6 bases and J 2 bases, with 14 bases left between them. In DNA, the CDR3 is TGTGCCAGTAGCATCCTAGCCGGCCCTGGAAACACCATATATTTT. Protein product: CASSILAGPGNTIYF.

The chain recombines TRBV11-2 with TRBJ2-1; weak D call: TRBD1 (5 bases). The CDR3 totals 15 residues. Germline V gene sequence: CDR1 SGHAT, CDR2 FQNNGV. V was trimmed by 3 bases and J by 0 bases, leaving 9 bases between them. The CDR3 loop reads CASSFQGGSYNEQFF. As DNA, the CDR3 is TGTGCCAGCAGCTTTCAGGGTGGCTCCTACAATGAGCAGTTCTTC.

The chain uses TRBV27 and TRBJ2-7; TRBD2 is a possible D gene (5 bases). The germline V and J ends were trimmed by 7 bases and 7 bases, with 14 bases remaining between them. The CDR3 has 12 residues. Looked up from germline, CDR1 is MNHEY and CDR2 is SMNVEV (reference sequence). The CDR3 DNA reads as TGTGCCAGCACCACCGTGTCGGGAGAGCAGTACTTC. Its translation is CASTTVSGEQYF.

The genes are TRBV10-3 and TRBJ1-1; 12 bases agree with TRBD1. Losses at the gene ends were 10 bases for V and 6 bases for J; bases not matched to a gene: 6. There are 13 residues in the CDR3. Germline assignment: CDR1 ENHRY and CDR2 SYGVKD. This CDR3 is CATAGQGASEAFF. As DNA, the CDR3 is TGTGCCACTGCGGGACAGGGGGCATCTGAAGCTTTCTTT.

This clone came up a few times. This sequence joins TRBV15 and TRBJ2-3, with 9 bases identical to TRBD2. This CDR3 contains 15 residues. The V segment lost 5 bases and the J segment 0 bases; nucleotides outside the gene matches: 3. In germline, CDR1 is LNHNV, CDR2 YYDKDF (reference sequence). DNA of the CDR3: TGTGCCACCAGCCGCGGGGGGGCTAGCACAGATACGCAGTATTTT. The encoded protein is CATSRGGASTDTQYF.

The chain links TRBV7-2 to TRBJ2-1, with 12 bases aligning to TRBD2. The CDR3 has 16 amino acids. The germline V gene has CDR1 SGHTA and CDR2 FQGNSA. The J segment lost 6 bases and the V segment lost 2 bases, leaving 5 bases of the junction unmatched. The CDR3, as DNA: TGTGCCAGCAGCTTAATGCCTAGCGGGGGGGGCAATGAGCAGTTCTTC. Translation: CASSLMPSGGGNEQFF.

As regards this clone: Lacking the conserved final phenylalanine or tryptophan, this CDR3 likely reflects a read error. The DNA is left out, because the CDR3 cannot be placed on it with certainty; the CDR3 is given as TCRdb lists it. The gene calls are TRBV24-1 and TRBJ2-7; the table names TRBD2, a call not compared with the DNA. In germline, CDR1 is KGHDR, CDR2 SFDVKD. Inclusive of both ends, the CDR3 amounts to 12 amino acids. This chain's CDR3 is CATSDYGTSGNE.

This chain connects TRBV6-5 to TRBJ1-2, with 7 bases fitting TRBD1. The germline V gene encodes CDR1 MNHEY and CDR2 SVGAGI. V shed 7 bases, J shed 8 bases, and the junction held 10 bases outside the gene matches. This CDR3 is 13 amino acids long. For the CDR3, the DNA is TGTGCCAGCACCCAGGGGGGAAGAAGAGGCTACACCTTC. Protein sequence: CASTQGGRRGYTF.

This rearrangement joins TRBV7-2 to TRBJ1-5; D is ambiguous. The V and J ends lost 3 bases and 4 bases respectively, with 7 bases between them. The CDR3 length is 13 residues. The V gene's germline CDR1 is SGHTA and CDR2 FQGNSA. Here the CDR3 DNA reads TGTGCCAGCAGCTTCCAGGAAAATCAGCCCCAGCATTTT. This codes for CASSFQENQPQHF.

The chain is built from TRBV5-1 and TRBJ1-5; D not resolved. The germline gives CDR1 SGHRS, CDR2 YFSETQ. Trimming removed 0 bases from V and 4 bases from J, with 5 bases in between. This CDR3 contains 13 residues. CDR3 nucleotides: TGCGCCAGCAGCTTGGGCCAGAATCAGCCCCAGCATTTT. It codes for CASSLGQNQPQHF.

This chain joins TRBV28 and TRBJ1-4, with D perhaps matching TRBD1 (6 bases). Deletions cut 5 bases from V and 0 bases from J, with 16 bases between. This CDR3 contains 17 residues. Germline lookup yields CDR1 MDHEN and CDR2 SYDVKM. The CDR3 reads CASSPSGRGATNEKLFF. The DNA of the CDR3 is TGTGCCAGCAGTCCCTCGGGCAGGGGCGCAACTAATGAAAAACTGTTTTTT. Supplemented by reference TRBV28 and TRBJ1-4, the full variable domain reads DVKVTQSSRYLVKRTGEKVFLECVQDMDHENMFWYRQDPGLGLRLIYFSYDVKMKEKGDIPEGYSVSREKKERFSLILESASTNQTSMYLCASSPSGRGATNEKLFFGSGTQLSVL.

V usage is TRBV2 and J usage is TRBJ1-4; the match to TRBD1 covers 7 bases. The CDR3 extends over 16 amino acids. With 0 bases clipped from V and 7 bases from J, the junction kept 8 bases outside the gene matches. Looked up from germline, CDR1 is SNHLY and CDR2 is FYNNEI. The CDR3: CASSEARTGPFEKLFF. In nucleotides, the CDR3 is TGTGCCAGCAGTGAAGCCAGGACAGGCCCTTTTGAAAAACTGTTTTTT.

This chain links TRBV4-3 with TRBJ1-2, with 7 nucleotides matching TRBD1. Germline CDR1 LGHNA, CDR2 YSLEER. The V segment lost 0 bases and the J segment 7 bases; nucleotides outside the gene matches: 5. CDR3 length equals 14 residues. The DNA of the CDR3 is TGCGCCAGCAGCCAAGATGGGGCAGGGGGTGGCTACACCTTC. This translates into CASSQDGAGGGYTF.

The DNA of the CDR3 is TGTGCCAGCAGCTCTAGGACTAGCGGGGGGTTCCATGAGCAGTTCTTC. It codes for CASSSRTSGGFHEQFF. The rearrangement uses TRBV3-1 (or the pseudogene TRBV3-2) and TRBJ2-1, with 14 bases fitting TRBD2. With 5 bases clipped from V and 8 bases from J, the junction kept 8 bases outside the gene matches. Germline CDR1 LGHDT, CDR2 YNNKEL (reference sequence). The CDR3 extends over 16 amino acids.

V usage is TRBV7-2 and J usage is TRBJ1-5, with TRBD1 matching 11 bases. Germline V gene lookup returns CDR1 SGHTA and CDR2 FQGNSA. The CDR3 is 15 residues long. Unmatched junction bases numbered 4, after V lost 5 bases and J lost 4 bases. As DNA, the CDR3 is TGTGCCAGCAGCACCGGGACAGGGGGGAATCAGCCCCAGCATTTT. Its protein product is CASSTGTGGNQPQHF.

The genes are TRBV19 and TRBJ1-2, with D perhaps TRBD1 (5 bases). The V gene lost 5 bases and the J gene lost 0 bases, with 10 bases spanning the gap. The CDR3 sequence is 14 residues long. Looked up from germline, CDR1 is LNHDA and CDR2 is SQIVND (reference sequence). CDR3 sequence reads: CASSSGGANYGYTF. The CDR3 nucleotides read TGTGCCAGTAGTTCAGGAGGGGCTAACTATGGCTACACCTTC.

This clone is a singleton in its sample. The genes are TRBV10-3 and TRBJ2-7, with 9 bases that match TRBD2. J lost 5 bases, V lost 7 bases, and 9 bases had no gene match. CDR3 length: 14 residues. CDR1 and CDR2 (germline): ENHRY, SYGVKD. CDR3 residues: CAIMASGTKNEQYF. The CDR3 coding sequence is TGTGCCATCATGGCTAGCGGGACGAAGAACGAGCAGTACTTC.